The clone carrying this T cell receptor (beta chain) came up a few times. The antigen is not known. This entry comes from a study of response to subunit inactivated influenza vaccine. Regarding the study as a whole: There was a suggestion from the authors that each seasonal influenza vaccination recruits few new T cells.

The V and J ends lost 3 bases and 7 bases, in that order; junction bases with no gene match: 5. This CDR3 contains 15 residues. TCRdb itself ran the RT-PCR reads through MiXCR, one entry per CDR3 protein. This table holds hundreds of thousands of distinct CDR3 sequences, around a sixth found once. The input for sequencing was PBMCs from blood, taken around 5 days after vaccination. The V call is TRBV12-3 or TRBV12-4, the J call TRBJ2-1, with 11 bases identical to TRBD1. This TCR came from a man aged 50 to 59 who received an inactivated influenza vaccine. The DNA of the CDR3 is TGTGCCAGCAGTTTGAGGACAGGGGGCCTGAATGAGCAGTTCTTC. Translation gives CASSLRTGGLNEQFF.